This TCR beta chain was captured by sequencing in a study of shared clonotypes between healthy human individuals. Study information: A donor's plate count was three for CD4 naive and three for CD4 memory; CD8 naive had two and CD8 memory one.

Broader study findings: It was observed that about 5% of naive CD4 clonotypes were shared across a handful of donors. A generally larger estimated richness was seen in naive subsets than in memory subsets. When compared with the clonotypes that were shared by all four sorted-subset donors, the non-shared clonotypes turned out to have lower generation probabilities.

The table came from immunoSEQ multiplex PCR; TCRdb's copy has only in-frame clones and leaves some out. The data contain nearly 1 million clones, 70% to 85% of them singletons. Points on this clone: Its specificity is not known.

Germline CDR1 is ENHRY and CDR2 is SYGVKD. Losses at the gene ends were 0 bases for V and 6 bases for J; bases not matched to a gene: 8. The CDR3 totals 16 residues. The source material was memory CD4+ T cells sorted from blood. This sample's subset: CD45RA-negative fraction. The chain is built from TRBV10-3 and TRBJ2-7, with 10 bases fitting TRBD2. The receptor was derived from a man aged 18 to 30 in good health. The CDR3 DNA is TGTGCCATCAGTGAGTCTCTAGCGGGGGATTACGGCGAGCAGTACTTC. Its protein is CAISESLAGDYGEQYF.